Presented here are 30 T cell receptor beta chains from one specimen sequenced in a study of T cells after yellow fever vaccination. TCRdb re-analysed the 5' RACE reads in MiXCR, keeping a single row per CDR3 protein. In the table there are 150,000 to 200,000 distinct CDR3 sequences, 8% to 13% of which are singletons. This specimen consisted of CD8+ T cells sorted from PBMCs, obtained 15 days after the yellow fever booster vaccination. The origin of the receptors is a man aged 18 to 30 who received the YFV17D yellow fever vaccine.

The chain links TRBV27 to TRBJ2-1, with 7 bases matching TRBD1. Germline values: CDR1 MNHEY, CDR2 SMNVEV (reference sequence). With 6 bases clipped from V and 9 bases from J, the junction kept 8 bases outside the gene matches. The CDR3 has 13 residues. Here the CDR3 DNA reads TGTGCCAGCAGAAACATACAGGGGACTGAGCAGTTCTTC. Translating it yields CASRNIQGTEQFF.

This clonotype appeared a few times. The chain carries TRBV20-1 and TRBJ1-2; 8 bases line up with TRBD1. CDR3 length: 14 residues. V shed 2 bases and J 4 bases; nucleotides not matched to a gene: 6. CDR1 is DFQATT, CDR2 SNEGSKA, per germline (reference sequence). Here the CDR3 DNA reads TGCAGTGCTAGAAAGGACAGGGAGGCCTATGGCTACACCTTC. It translates to CSARKDREAYGYTF.

This clonotype was seen ten or more times. V usage is TRBV6-2 or TRBV6-3 and J usage is TRBJ2-7; D might be TRBD1 (5 bases). The CDR3 spans 14 residues. Trimming cost V 4 bases and J 4 bases, with 14 bases left between them. Germline assignment: CDR1 MNHEY and CDR2 SVGEGT. CDR3 DNA sequence: TGTGCCAGCAGTTCGGGCAGGGAAGTGTACGAGCAGTACTTC. Amino acid sequence: CASSSGREVYEQYF.

The chain links TRBV11-2 to TRBJ2-7; D might be TRBD2 (7 bases). Trimming shortened V by 2 bases and J by 2 bases, and 10 bases separated the two germline ends. The CDR3 totals 14 residues. The germline V gene encodes CDR1 SGHAT and CDR2 FQNNGV. The CDR3 sequence is CASSLRGGTYEQYV. DNA for the CDR3: TGTGCCAGCAGCTTAAGGGGGGGGACCTACGAGCAGTACGTC.

The CDR3: CASSHPGQGLDEQYF. The CDR3 coding sequence is TGTGCCAGCAGCCATCCGGGACAGGGTCTCGACGAGCAGTACTTC. The rearrangement links TRBV14 to TRBJ2-7, with 9 bases that match TRBD1. V lost 3 bases, J lost 5 bases, and 8 bases stayed unmatched. Germline V gene data show CDR1 as SGHDN and CDR2 as FVKESK. The CDR3 runs to 15 residues.

Ten or more counts support this clonotype. V is TRBV12-3 or TRBV12-4 and J is TRBJ2-5; D gene unclear. With 6 bases removed from V and 0 bases from J, the gap between germline ends came to 8 bases. The CDR3 totals 13 residues. CDR3 sequence (DNA): TGTGCCAGCAGCCGGACGGACCAAGAGACCCAGTACTTC. It translates to CASSRTDQETQYF.

This clonotype was recorded a few times. This sequence joins TRBV28 and TRBJ2-3, with 7 bases lining up with TRBD2. Germline V gives CDR1 MDHEN, CDR2 SYDVKM. V trimming: 3 bases; J trimming: 2 bases; junction bases outside the gene matches: 5. This CDR3 is 15 amino acids long. As DNA, the CDR3 is TGTGCCAGCAGTTTCGGCCTAGCGGCCACAGATACGCAGTATTTT. Encoded protein: CASSFGLAATDTQYF.

The chain uses TRBV9 and TRBJ2-2; the D gene is possibly TRBD2 (6 bases). CDR3 length: 14 amino acids. Per the germline V gene, CDR1 is SGDLS and CDR2 is YYNGEE. Trimming removed 0 bases from V and 7 bases from J, with 10 bases in between. CDR3 sequence: CASSVVSGDGELFF. The CDR3 DNA is TGTGCCAGCAGCGTAGTTTCGGGGGACGGGGAGCTGTTTTTT.

The chain carries TRBV7-9 and TRBJ2-1, with 12 positions matching TRBD1. Germline CDR1 is SEHNR and CDR2 is FQNEAQ (reference sequence). The CDR3 length is 18 residues. The trim removed 5 bases at V and 2 bases at J, leaving 10 bases unmatched. The CDR3 nucleotides read TGTGCCAGCAGCGCCGGGACAGGGGGCGGCGGGACCTACAATGAGCAGTTCTTC. Amino acid sequence: CASSAGTGGGGTYNEQFF.

The genes are TRBV6-5 and TRBJ2-1; D is undetermined. The V end lost 0 bases, the J end lost 8 bases, and 8 bases lay between the germline ends. Germline CDR1 and CDR2: MNHEY and SVGAGI. This CDR3 comprises 13 residues. CDR3 sequence reads: CASSYSRVYEQFF. For the CDR3, the DNA is TGTGCCAGCAGTTACTCCCGGGTGTATGAGCAGTTCTTC.

V is TRBV11-2 and J is TRBJ2-5, with TRBD2 as a possible D gene (5 bases). V lost 4 bases and J lost 0, with 15 bases in between. Germline lookup yields CDR1 SGHAT and CDR2 FQNNGV. The CDR3 contains 16 residues. The CDR3 nucleotides read TGTGCCAGCAGCTCCCGTGAGAGGGAGTACCAAGAGACCCAGTACTTC. It yields the protein CASSSREREYQETQYF.

This clonotype showed up just once. The rearrangement uses TRBV6-1 and TRBJ2-1; D is unresolved. V shed 5 bases and J shed 5 bases, with 10 bases lying between them. Per the germline V gene, CDR1 is MNHNS and CDR2 is SASEGT. The CDR3 length is 13 residues. In DNA, the CDR3 is TGTGCCAGCAGTTTCAACAGAGACAATGAGCAGTTCTTC. Protein: CASSFNRDNEQFF.

V usage is TRBV29-1 and J usage is TRBJ1-1; 9 nucleotides match TRBD1. Germline CDR1 SQVTM, CDR2 ANQGSEA. CDR3 length equals 13 residues. V lost 5 bases, J lost 6 bases, and 7 bases stayed unmatched. This CDR3 reads CSVYGQGNAEAFF. For the CDR3, the DNA is TGCAGCGTTTATGGACAGGGGAATGCTGAAGCTTTCTTT.

This clonotype was seen only a few times. The chain couples TRBV6-5 to TRBJ1-2, with TRBD1 matching over 7 bases. The CDR3 consists of 15 residues. The trim removed 3 bases at V and 4 bases at J, leaving 8 bases unmatched. Germline CDR1 and CDR2: MNHEY and SVGAGI. Here the CDR3 reads CASSYWEGASYGYTF. The CDR3, as DNA: TGTGCCAGCAGTTATTGGGAGGGGGCTAGCTATGGCTACACCTTC.

The table lists this clonotype with many counts. The V gene is TRBV6-6, the J gene TRBJ2-5; 7 nucleotides match TRBD2. Per germline, CDR1 MNHNY and CDR2 SVGAGI (reference sequence). The CDR3 totals 13 residues. V shed 10 bases, J shed 4 bases, and the junction held 9 bases outside the gene matches. CDR3 DNA sequence: TGTGCCAATGCGGCGGGGGTCCGAGAGACCCAGTACTTC. This codes for CANAAGVRETQYF.

There are many counts of this clonotype. The chain joins TRBV30 to TRBJ1-1; D is uncertain. This CDR3 is built from 12 residues. Germline values: CDR1 GTSNPN, CDR2 SVGIG (reference sequence). V was clipped by 5 bases and J by 5 bases, with 12 bases between them. The CDR3 region has the DNA TGTGCCTGGGATGAGGGTCGGACTGAAGCTTTCTTT. It yields the protein CAWDEGRTEAFF.

This clonotype has ten or more counts. The rearrangement uses TRBV4-1 and TRBJ1-1; D unresolved. This CDR3 has 13 residues. V was trimmed by 5 bases and J by 3 bases, leaving 10 bases between them. CDR1 is MGHRA and CDR2 is YSYEKL in the germline V gene. In DNA form, the CDR3 reads TGCGCCAGCAGCTTAAACCTCTACACTGAAGCTTTCTTT. Translating gives CASSLNLYTEAFF.

There are many counts of this clonotype. The chain recombines TRBV5-5 with TRBJ2-7, with TRBD1 identical over 12 bases. This CDR3 has 14 residues. Germline V gives CDR1 SGHKS, CDR2 YYEKEE (reference sequence). V lost 4 bases, J lost 6 bases, and 5 bases stayed unmatched. As DNA, the CDR3 is TGTGCCAGCAGCGACGGGACAGGGGGCAGCGAGCAGTACTTC. As protein: CASSDGTGGSEQYF.

The J gene is TRBJ2-3, the V gene TRBV4-3; D is ambiguous. The germline gives CDR1 LGHNA, CDR2 YSLEER. The CDR3 is 13 amino acids. V shed 2 bases and J shed 3 bases, with 6 bases lying between them. The CDR3 region is CASSQTSTDTQYF. CDR3 in DNA: TGCGCCAGCAGCCAAACGAGTACAGATACGCAGTATTTT.

This clonotype was counted between two and nine times. The CDR3 DNA follows: TGTGCCAGCAGCTTCTCGGGCGGGGGCGACCGGGATGAGCAGTTCTTC. Translation: CASSFSGGGDRDEQFF. This rearrangement joins TRBV7-3 to TRBJ2-1; a possible D gene is TRBD2 (7 bases). V was trimmed by 3 bases and J by 8 bases, leaving 20 bases between them. CDR3 length: 16 amino acids. Germline CDR1 reads SGHTA; CDR2 reads FQGTGA.

This clonotype was seen ten or more times. CDR3 protein: CASSLDSGEPYEQYV. The CDR3 DNA is TGCGCCAGCAGCTTGGACAGCGGTGAGCCCTACGAGCAGTACGTC. The rearrangement links TRBV5-1 to TRBJ2-7; a possible D gene is TRBD2 (5 bases). The CDR3 runs 15 residues. Germline V gene data show CDR1 as SGHRS and CDR2 as YFSETQ. V lost 0 bases and J 2 bases, leaving 12 bases between the germline ends.

This clonotype was seen only a few times. The chain uses TRBV4-1 and TRBJ2-5; D unresolved. The length of the CDR3 is 13 residues. Trimming took 2 bases from V and 2 from J, leaving 6 bases between them. Germline CDR1 and CDR2: MGHRA and YSYEKL. This CDR3 reads CASSQLGQETQYF. CDR3 nucleotide sequence: TGCGCCAGCAGCCAATTGGGGCAAGAGACCCAGTACTTC.

This chain connects TRBV7-9 to TRBJ1-2; 9 positions agree with TRBD1. Losses at the gene ends were 5 bases for V and 12 bases for J; bases not matched to a gene: 7. The CDR3 covers 12 residues. The germline gives CDR1 SEHNR, CDR2 FQNEAQ (reference sequence). This CDR3 reads CASSQHDRGDTF. DNA for the CDR3: TGTGCCAGCAGCCAGCACGACAGGGGGGACACCTTC.

This clonotype came up a few times. The chain is built from TRBV7-6 and TRBJ2-1; tentatively, D is TRBD2 (7 bases). The CDR3 is 15 amino acids. V lost 2 bases, J lost 4 bases, and 12 bases lay in between. Germline CDR1 is SGHVS and CDR2 is FNYEAQ. The CDR3 nucleotides read TGTGCCAGCAGCTTAAAAGGGGGGGCTTACAATGAGCAGTTCTTC. Translation: CASSLKGGAYNEQFF.

This clonotype was seen only a few times. The V and J genes are TRBV7-2 and TRBJ2-3; the D call may be TRBD1 or TRBD2 (5 bases each). Germline CDR1 and CDR2: SGHTA and FQGNSA. Trimming removed 3 bases from V and 2 bases from J, with 12 bases in between. This CDR3 is 15 amino acids long. The CDR3 sequence: CASSFGTGNTDTQYF. The CDR3 region has the DNA TGTGCCAGCAGCTTTGGGACGGGGAACACAGATACGCAGTATTTT.

This clonotype has more than one count but fewer than ten. The chain employs TRBV6-5 and TRBJ2-1; D gene uncertain. Between the trimmed V and J ends, which lost 8 bases and 9 bases, there was a span of 14 bases. The CDR3 covers 12 residues. Germline loops: CDR1 MNHEY, CDR2 SVGAGI. The CDR3 coding sequence is TGTGCCAGCGGAGTTCGGGTACGTGAGCAGTTCTTC. Translating gives CASGVRVREQFF.

The chain couples TRBV13 to TRBJ2-1; D not certain. This CDR3 comprises 13 residues. Per the germline V gene, CDR1 is PRHDT and CDR2 is FYEKMQ (reference sequence). Trimming pared 11 bases from V and 0 bases from J, leaving 11 bases between. The CDR3 nucleotides are TGTGCCTCTAGTGCCCCCTCCTACAATGAGCAGTTCTTC. Protein sequence: CASSAPSYNEQFF.

This chain connects TRBV7-9 to TRBJ1-2, with 10 bases identical to TRBD1. CDR1 SEHNR and CDR2 FQNEAQ come from the germline V gene (reference sequence). The CDR3 sequence is 15 residues long. The J segment lost 7 bases and the V segment lost 5 bases, leaving 10 bases of the junction unmatched. CDR3 bases: TGTGCCAGCAGCCTGTCCGGGACAGGGGTCCTTGGCTACACCTTC. Translated, it gives CASSLSGTGVLGYTF.

This clonotype was picked up a small number of times. The V and J genes are TRBV7-2 and TRBJ1-6; no reliable D call. The CDR3 has 15 amino acids. V lost 3 bases to trimming and J lost 10 bases, with 16 bases between them. Germline V gene lookup returns CDR1 SGHTA and CDR2 FQGNSA. The CDR3 spells CASSFSGDWHSPLHF. CDR3 DNA: TGTGCCAGCAGCTTCTCAGGAGATTGGCACTCACCCCTCCACTTT.

In its sample, this clonotype was seen a few times. The chain uses TRBV5-6 and TRBJ2-7; 7 bases are a match to TRBD1. This CDR3 comprises 12 residues. V was pared by 4 bases and J by 6 bases, with 4 bases of the junction left unmatched. Germline loops: CDR1 SGHDT, CDR2 YYEEEE. Written as DNA, the CDR3 is TGTGCCAGCAGCAGCACAGGGGTCGAGCAGTACGTC. This codes for CASSSTGVEQYV.